Reported below is one TCR beta chain. The antigen is unknown. CDR3 length equals 20 residues. Germline V gene sequence: CDR1 LGHDT, CDR2 YNNKEL (reference sequence). V shed 4 bases and J 0 bases; nucleotides not matched to a gene: 15. The record originates from a study of CD8 T cells in ankylosing spondylitis. General observations from the study: Clones linked to the disease showed a CD8+ phenotype. They occurred at relatively low frequencies in peripheral blood.

Quantitative molecular-barcoded 5'-RACE generated the TCR beta libraries. TCRdb redid the calling of the 5' RACE reads with MiXCR, one entry per CDR3 protein. The repertoire has 300,000 to 400,000 distinct CDR3 sequences, roughly 14% of them found once; the top ten carry 1.1%. This TCR was recovered from a male donor with ankylosing spondylitis or in good health (not recorded which). The chain is built from TRBV3-1 and TRBJ2-3, with TRBD2 matching over 11 bases. Sequenced sample: blood, either unsorted or a sorted T cell fraction (not recorded which). CDR3 sequence (DNA): TGTGCCAGCAGCCCTCCGCCCTTAGCGGGAGGGCCCGGGAGCACAGATACGCAGTATTTT. This codes for CASSPPPLAGGPGSTDTQYF.